A single sample is the source of the 9 T cell receptor beta chains below, sequenced in a study of blood T cell repertoires in COVID-19. Profiling relied on immunoSEQ multiplex PCR, and the TCRdb table lists in-frame clones only, not all of them. The profile shows 130,000 to 150,000 clones, 85% to 90% of them singletons. The specimen was PBMCs or T cells enriched from blood (not recorded which). These receptors came from a woman aged 30 to 39 with acute COVID-19.

The chain employs TRBV12-5 and TRBJ2-1; 8 bases line up with TRBD1. After removal of 0 bases from V and 8 bases from J, the junction contained 9 bases not matched to a gene. The CDR3 consists of 16 residues. CDR1 is LGHNT, CDR2 FRNRAP, per germline. The CDR3 sequence is CASGLVTGQGLYEQFF. The CDR3 DNA sequence: TGTGCTAGTGGTTTGGTAACAGGACAGGGATTGTATGAGCAGTTCTTC. Full variable domain (rest looked up from reference TRBV12-5 and TRBJ2-1): DARVTQTPRHKVTEMGQEVTMRCQPILGHNTVFWYRQTMMQGLELLAYFRNRAPLDDSGMPKDRFSAEMPDATLATLKIQPSEPRDSAVYFCASGLVTGQGLYEQFFGPGTRLTVL.

This chain connects TRBV5-1 to TRBJ2-1; D perhaps matches TRBD1 (5 bases). This CDR3 is built from 14 residues. Between the trimmed V and J ends, which lost 5 bases and 2 bases, there was a span of 11 bases. Per the germline V gene, CDR1 is SGHRS and CDR2 is YFSETQ. The CDR3 DNA sequence: TGCGCCAGCAGAACAGGCGACCCCTACAATGAGCAGTTCTTC. This gives the protein CASRTGDPYNEQFF.

This clone was seen just once. In DNA, the CDR3 is TGTGCCAGCAGCGCAAGGACAGGGGGGACTGAAGCTTTCTTT. Its translation: CASSARTGGTEAFF. This sequence joins TRBV6-6 and TRBJ1-1, with 10 bases fitting TRBD1. Per the germline V gene, CDR1 is MNHNY and CDR2 is SVGAGI (reference sequence). This CDR3 contains 14 residues. V gave up 6 bases and J gave up 5 bases; unmatched junction bases: 6.

This clone was observed a few times. This sequence joins TRBV7-3 and TRBJ2-2, with 13 bases lining up with TRBD2. Per the germline V gene, CDR1 is SGHTA and CDR2 is FQGTGA. J gave up 7 bases and V 4 bases, and 3 bases lay outside the gene matches. This CDR3 has 15 amino acids. The CDR3 is CASSWTSGSGGELFF. The CDR3 DNA reads TGTGCCAGCAGCTGGACTAGCGGGAGCGGCGGGGAGCTGTTTTTT. The variable domain in full, completed from reference TRBV7-3 and TRBJ2-2, reads GAGVSQTPSNKVTEKGKYVELRCDPISGHTALYWYRQSLGQGPEFLIYFQGTGAADDSGLPNDRFFAVRPEGSVSTLKIQRTERGDSAVYLCASSWTSGSGGELFFGEGSRLTVL.

The rearrangement joins TRBV18 to TRBJ2-5; TRBD2 aligns across 7 bases. The CDR3 is 16 amino acids. In germline, CDR1 is KGHSH, CDR2 LQKENI. J lost 4 bases, V lost 3 bases, and 11 bases had no gene match. The CDR3 region is CASSPTPGLGPETQYF. The DNA of the CDR3 is TGTGCCAGCTCACCGACGCCTGGACTAGGTCCAGAGACCCAGTACTTC.

This sequence joins TRBV30 and TRBJ1-2; 7 bases line up with TRBD1. V lost 8 bases to trimming and J lost 5 bases; unmatched junction nucleotides: 14. The CDR3 spans 14 residues. Germline loops: CDR1 GTSNPN, CDR2 SVGIG (reference sequence). The CDR3 sequence: CAGNRGPIEYGYTF. The DNA of the CDR3 is TGTGCCGGAAACAGGGGTCCAATCGAATATGGCTACACCTTC.

The genes are TRBV6-2 or TRBV6-3 and TRBJ1-2, with a tentative D call TRBD1 (6 bases). CDR1 is MNHEY and CDR2 is SVGEGT in the germline V gene. This CDR3 has 14 residues. V was pared by 4 bases and J by 10 bases, with 19 bases between. The CDR3 DNA sequence: TGTGCCAGCAGTTCACAAGACAGGCCGTCTCACTACACCTTC. Its protein product is CASSSQDRPSHYTF.

The genes are TRBV5-5 and TRBJ2-7, with D tentatively TRBD1 (5 bases). Deletions cut 1 base from V and 2 bases from J, with 22 bases between. The CDR3 sequence is 18 residues long. Looked up from germline, CDR1 is SGHKS and CDR2 is YYEKEE (reference sequence). CDR3 region: CASSLKLWRQGPPYEQYF. The CDR3 DNA sequence: TGTGCCAGCAGCTTGAAATTGTGGCGCCAGGGCCCTCCCTACGAGCAGTACTTC. The entire variable domain, with the rest obtained from reference TRBV5-5 and TRBJ2-7, is as follows: DAGVTQSPTHLIKTRGQQVTLRCSPISGHKSVSWYQQVLGQGPQFIFQYYEKEERGRGNFPDRFSARQFPNYSSELNVNALLLGDSALYLCASSLKLWRQGPPYEQYFGPGTRLTVT.

This CDR3 reads CASSLQGSSGNTIYF. The CDR3 DNA is TGTGCCAGTTCCCTTCAGGGGAGCTCTGGAAACACCATATATTTT. The chain combines TRBV28 with TRBJ1-3; possibly TRBD1 for D (6 bases). CDR3 length equals 15 residues. Trimming shortened V by 9 bases and J by 0 bases, and 15 bases separated the two germline ends. Germline CDR1 reads MDHEN; CDR2 reads SYDVKM.